These 19 T cell receptor beta chains originate from one sample sequenced in a study of blood T cells in healthy people across ages. Primers used in a second PCR of about 7 to 12 cycles were a sample-barcoded 5' primer and a J-beta primer mix. Using its own MiXCR run on the 5' RACE reads, TCRdb lists one record per CDR3 protein. Of hundreds of thousands of distinct CDR3 sequences in the sample, 58% are singletons; the top ten hold 35% to 40%. Sequencing used blood. The receptors here all came from a man aged 60 to 75 in good health.

V is TRBV7-2 and J is TRBJ2-5; tentative D call: TRBD2 (6 bases). Per germline, CDR1 SGHTA and CDR2 FQGNSA. CDR3 length: 14 residues. Trimming removed 6 bases at V and 5 bases at J, with 16 bases between. The DNA for the CDR3 is TGTGCCAGCAGGATCGCGGGGCTTTGGGAGACCCAGTACTTC. It codes for CASRIAGLWETQYF.

The chain employs TRBV7-2 and TRBJ2-3; D remains ambiguous. Germline assignment: CDR1 SGHTA and CDR2 FQGNSA. V dropped 5 bases and J dropped 2 bases, with 14 bases sitting between them. The length of the CDR3 is 15 residues. CDR3 region: CASSLGPRDTDTQYF. The CDR3 nucleotides are TGTGCCAGCAGCCTCGGGCCTAGGGACACAGATACGCAGTATTTT.

V is TRBV5-1 and J is TRBJ1-2; 11 nucleotides agree with TRBD1. Germline trimming cut 4 bases from V and 3 bases from J; bases unmatched to any gene: 5. CDR3 length equals 15 residues. Germline V gives CDR1 SGHRS, CDR2 YFSETQ. CDR3 nucleotide sequence: TGCGCCAGCAGCCCCGGACAGGGGGCCCACTATGGCTACACCTTC. Translated, it gives CASSPGQGAHYGYTF.

The chain's CDR3 is CASGRWTAEYGYTF. The CDR3 DNA reads as TGTGCCAGCGGACGTTGGACGGCTGAATATGGCTACACCTTC. This rearrangement joins TRBV2 to TRBJ1-2; unclear D gene. The CDR3 covers 14 residues. Trimming pared 8 bases from V and 5 bases from J, leaving 18 bases between. Germline values: CDR1 SNHLY, CDR2 FYNNEI.

This CDR3 is CASSQDRGKETQYF. CDR3 in DNA: TGTGCCAGCAGCCAAGACAGGGGGAAAGAGACCCAGTACTTC. This chain joins TRBV2 and TRBJ2-5; TRBD1 matches at 9 bases. The CDR3 extends over 14 amino acids. Germline trimming cut 6 bases from V and 3 bases from J; bases unmatched to any gene: 5. Per germline, CDR1 SNHLY and CDR2 FYNNEI.

The chain links TRBV6-5 to TRBJ1-5; TRBD1 is a possible D gene (6 bases). This CDR3 has 13 amino acids. The V end was cut by 8 bases, the J end by 7 bases, with 15 bases between. Germline CDR1 MNHEY, CDR2 SVGAGI. The CDR3 DNA reads as TGTGCCAGCCGAGAGGGGGGAGGCCAGCCCCAGCATTTT. As protein: CASREGGGQPQHF.

Only a few counts were recorded for this clonotype. The chain links TRBV9 to TRBJ2-7, with D possibly being TRBD1 or TRBD2 (5 bases each). The CDR3 spans 15 residues. The germline gives CDR1 SGDLS, CDR2 YYNGEE. V was cut by 0 bases and J by 5 bases, with 15 bases left in between. The CDR3 loop is CASSVGQLMGDEQYF. DNA of the CDR3: TGTGCCAGCAGCGTAGGGCAGCTCATGGGGGACGAGCAGTACTTC.

The J gene is TRBJ1-2, the V gene TRBV29-1, with D possibly matching TRBD1 (6 bases). Germline V gene lookup returns CDR1 SQVTM and CDR2 ANQGSEA. This CDR3 has 11 amino acids. The V end was cut by 4 bases, the J end by 9 bases, with 12 bases between. CDR3: CSVGGQGSYTF. For the CDR3, the DNA is TGCAGCGTTGGTGGTCAGGGGAGCTACACCTTC.

The chain combines TRBV6-6 with TRBJ2-7; possible D gene TRBD1, 5 bases. The V end lost 2 bases, the J end lost 0 bases, and 11 bases lay between the germline ends. Per the germline V gene, CDR1 is MNHNY and CDR2 is SVGAGI (reference sequence). The CDR3 runs 15 residues. The CDR3 reads CASSYRAGPSYEQYF. The CDR3 DNA is TGTGCCAGCAGTTACAGGGCAGGGCCCTCCTACGAGCAGTACTTC.

The chain combines TRBV20-1 with TRBJ1-5; tentative D call: TRBD1 (5 bases). The CDR3 has 15 amino acids. V gave up 3 bases and J gave up 4 bases, with 16 bases separating them. Germline V gives CDR1 DFQATT, CDR2 SNEGSKA (reference sequence). CDR3 loop: CSASALGTENQPQHF. As DNA, the CDR3 is TGCAGTGCTAGTGCCCTTGGGACTGAAAATCAGCCCCAGCATTTT.

The V call is TRBV4-3, the J call TRBJ2-7; 9 bases fit TRBD1. Germline V lookup: CDR1 LGHNA, CDR2 YSLEER. This CDR3 is 15 amino acids long. V dropped 1 base and J dropped 0; count of bases not matched to a gene: 1. The CDR3 here is CASSQGTGDSYEQYF. CDR3 in DNA: TGCGCCAGCAGCCAAGGGACAGGGGACTCCTACGAGCAGTACTTC.

The chain joins TRBV5-1 to TRBJ2-6; D not resolved. The germline V and J ends were trimmed by 0 bases and 3 bases, with 10 bases remaining between them. This CDR3 is built from 16 residues. Germline V CDR1 and CDR2: SGHRS, YFSETQ. CDR3 sequence: CASSLAVVYGANVLTF. The CDR3 DNA reads TGCGCCAGCAGCTTGGCCGTTGTTTATGGGGCCAACGTCCTGACTTTC.

CDR3 region: CASSTWTGKNEQYF. The CDR3 DNA follows: TGTGCCAGCAGCACCTGGACAGGGAAGAACGAGCAGTACTTC. The chain combines TRBV7-9 with TRBJ2-4; 8 nucleotides agree with TRBD1. TRBJ2-7 explains the end of the DNA better; the J call may be wrong. The CDR3 totals 14 residues. The germline CDR1 and CDR2 sequences are SEHNR and FQNEAQ (reference sequence).

The chain has TRBV5-5 and TRBJ2-2, with D perhaps matching TRBD1 or TRBD2 (5 bases each). Trimming stripped 0 bases from V and 0 bases from J, with 9 bases between. The germline CDR1 and CDR2 sequences are SGHKS and YYEKEE (reference sequence). The CDR3 extends over 16 amino acids. CDR3 loop: CASSLGSGPNTGELFF. The CDR3 region has the DNA TGTGCCAGCAGCTTGGGATCGGGACCGAACACCGGGGAGCTGTTTTTT.

The V and J genes are TRBV28 and TRBJ2-4; D gene uncertain. V dropped 2 bases and J dropped 0 bases, with 14 bases sitting between them. Germline CDR1 MDHEN, CDR2 SYDVKM. The CDR3 consists of 17 residues. CDR3 sequence: CASSLGVGPLAKNIQYF. The CDR3, as DNA: TGTGCCAGCAGTTTAGGGGTCGGACCACTAGCCAAAAACATTCAGTACTTC.

Remarks on this clonotype: An end of the junction differs from the germline gene, which may be a read error. The rearrangement uses TRBV29-1 and TRBJ2-1, with 8 bases fitting TRBD2. The CDR3 runs to 16 residues. Germline values: CDR1 SQVTM, CDR2 ANQGSEA. CDR3: CSVEGLGLVDTNKQFF. CDR3 DNA sequence: TGCAGCGTTGAAGGGCTGGGACTAGTCGACACCAATAAGCAGTTCTTC.

The rearrangement joins TRBV5-1 to TRBJ1-1; 8 nucleotides align to TRBD1. V lost 4 bases, J lost 0 bases, and 2 bases stayed unmatched. From germline, CDR1 is SGHRS and CDR2 YFSETQ. This CDR3 spans 14 amino acids. CDR3 nucleotide sequence: TGCGCCAGCAGCAGGGACAGGATGAACACTGAAGCTTTCTTT. Translating gives CASSRDRMNTEAFF.

This rearrangement joins TRBV18 to TRBJ1-1; 8 bases match TRBD1. Germline V gene data show CDR1 as KGHSH and CDR2 as LQKENI. This CDR3 is 20 amino acids long. The ends lost 1 base at V and 1 base at J; junction bases unmatched: 17. The CDR3 DNA is TGTGCCAGCTCACCACGTAGGACAGGGACGGTTACTGGGACGAACACTGAAGCTTTCTTT. Translated: CASSPRRTGTVTGTNTEAFF.

In its sample, this clonotype was seen once. The chain links TRBV12-3 or TRBV12-4 to TRBJ1-5; the D gene is possibly TRBD1 (5 bases). The CDR3 length is 13 residues. V lost 5 bases and J lost 5, with 10 bases in between. For the CDR3, the DNA is TGTGCCAGCAGTGTCAGAGGGGATCAGCCCCAGCATTTT. Translating it yields CASSVRGDQPQHF.